Described below is a single T cell receptor (beta chain) sequence and its context. The data belong to a study of blood T cells in healthy people across ages. Germline CDR1 is MNHEY and CDR2 is SMNVEV (reference sequence). This CDR3 has 14 amino acids. Alongside a J-beta primer mix, a sample-barcoded 5' primer served in a second PCR lasting roughly 7 to 12 cycles. One entry per CDR3 protein results from TCRdb running MiXCR on the 5' RACE reads. Here the sample spans 600,000 to 1,000,000 distinct CDR3 sequences, approximately 25% being singletons. The same sample was also used in a study of T cells of mothers and their children.

The V and J genes are TRBV27 and TRBJ2-5; D is perhaps TRBD2 (5 bases). The end of the DNA fits TRBJ2-7 better, so the J call may be wrong. The sequence derives from a boy aged 5-17 years in good health. Input material: blood. CDR3 bases: TGTGCCAGCAGTTTGGACCCGGAGGCCTACGAGCAGTACTTC. Protein: CASSLDPEAYEQYF.